This passage covers 26 T cell receptor beta chains from one sample sequenced in a study of cytomegalovirus exposure and HLA in healthy donors. Primers included in the PCR were 60 Vbeta and 13 Jbeta primers. Sequencing was performed with immunoSEQ multiplex PCR; in TCRdb, only in-frame clones are kept and a portion is missing. The repertoire includes roughly 230,000 clones, around 90% of them detected once, and around 1.7% sits in the top ten. Sequences were obtained from PBMCs. The receptors derive from a girl aged 2 to 10 in good health and CMV-seronegative.

This clone was observed a single time. The rearrangement uses TRBV11-2 and TRBJ1-2, with TRBD1 matching over 7 bases. The J segment lost 5 bases and the V segment lost 5 bases, leaving 5 bases of the junction unmatched. This CDR3 is 13 amino acids long. From germline, CDR1 is SGHAT and CDR2 FQNNGV. CDR3 sequence (DNA): TGTGCCAGCAGCGAGGACAGGTTGTATGGCTACACCTTC. This sequence encodes CASSEDRLYGYTF.

This clone has more than one count but fewer than ten. At one of its ends the junction is not consistent with the germline gene, which may arise from a read error. The chain is built from TRBV4-1 and TRBJ2-1, with TRBD2 matching 13 bases. Looked up from germline, CDR1 is MGHRA and CDR2 is YSYEKL. The CDR3 has 11 amino acids. CDR3 protein: CASSHTSGRVF. CDR3 bases: TGCGCCAGCAGCCATACTAGCGGGAGGGTCTTC.

The rearrangement joins TRBV30 to TRBJ1-1; 7 nucleotides agree with TRBD1. There are 14 residues in the CDR3. CDR1 and CDR2 from the germline V gene are GTSNPN and SVGIG (reference sequence). V shed 4 bases, J shed 1 base, and the junction held 6 bases outside the gene matches. CDR3 bases: TGTGCCTGGACGCGGACAGGCCCGAACACTGAAGCTTTCTTT. Its protein product is CAWTRTGPNTEAFF. Looking up the rest from reference TRBV30 and TRBJ1-1 gives the full variable domain: SQTIHQWPATLVQPVGSPLSLECTVEGTSNPNLYWYRQAAGRGLQLLFYSVGIGQISSEVPQNLSASRPQDRQFILSSKKLLLSDSGFYLCAWTRTGPNTEAFFGQGTRLTVV.

The chain carries TRBV11-2 and TRBJ1-1; D unclear. The ends were cut back, 1 base at V and 5 bases at J, with 5 bases in the middle. The CDR3 covers 12 residues. CDR1 is SGHAT and CDR2 is FQNNGV in the germline V gene. The CDR3 DNA is TGTGCCAGCAGCTTAGTGGAGACTGAAGCTTTCTTT. Encoded protein: CASSLVETEAFF. The variable domain in full, with the rest retrieved from reference TRBV11-2 and TRBJ1-1, is EAGVAQSPRYKIIEKRQSVAFWCNPISGHATLYWYQQILGQGPKLLIQFQNNGVVDDSQLPKDRFSAERLKGVDSTLKIQPAKLEDSAVYLCASSLVETEAFFGQGTRLTVV.

The V call is TRBV25-1, the J call TRBJ2-5, with TRBD2 matching over 8 bases. TRBJ2-7 matches the DNA end more closely, so the J call is doubtful. This CDR3 is 16 amino acids long. The germline V gene has CDR1 MGHDK and CDR2 SYGVNS. CDR3 DNA: TGTGCCAGCAGTGCCCGAGTAGCGGGGCCCTCCTACGAGCAGTACTTC. It translates to CASSARVAGPSYEQYF.

This rearrangement joins TRBV29-1 to TRBJ2-5, with D perhaps matching TRBD1 (7 bases). The DNA end is a closer match to TRBJ2-7, so the J assignment may be wrong. CDR1 is SQVTM and CDR2 is ANQGSEA in the germline V gene. This CDR3 is 14 amino acids long. In DNA, the CDR3 is TGCAGCGCAGGGGGGCGGAAAGTCCCCTACGAGCAGTACTTC. This gives the protein CSAGGRKVPYEQYF.

This clone was seen only a few times. This chain joins TRBV27 and TRBJ1-5, with 8 positions matching TRBD1. The junction had 6 bases not matched to a gene; V was cut back by 2 bases and J by 3 bases. Germline V gene data show CDR1 as MNHEY and CDR2 as SMNVEV (reference sequence). The CDR3 spans 16 residues. The CDR3 DNA reads as TGTGCCAGCAGTTTAAGGGGACAGGACTCCAATCAGCCCCAGCATTTT. This codes for CASSLRGQDSNQPQHF.

V is TRBV5-1 and J is TRBJ1-6, with TRBD1 matching over 7 bases. CDR3 length: 15 residues. Germline CDR1 is SGHRS and CDR2 is YFSETQ. The V gene end was trimmed by 3 bases and the J gene end by 6 bases; junction bases not matched to a gene: 6. The CDR3 sequence is CASSYQDRLNSPLHF. The CDR3 DNA sequence: TGCGCCAGCAGCTACCAGGACAGGCTTAATTCACCCCTCCACTTT.

This clone was observed a single time. The gene calls are TRBV6-5 and TRBJ1-1, with D possibly TRBD1 on 5 matching bases. There are 13 residues in the CDR3. CDR1 is MNHEY, CDR2 SVGAGI, per germline. Trimming removed 1 base at V and 5 bases at J, with 8 bases between. The CDR3 DNA reads as TGTGCCAGCAGTTACTTAGGGGTAACTGAAGCTTTCTTT. This encodes CASSYLGVTEAFF.

This chain uses TRBV6-5 with TRBJ2-2; no definite D call. CDR1 is MNHEY, CDR2 SVGAGI, per germline. This CDR3 comprises 13 residues. V lost 8 bases and J lost 6, with 13 bases in between. This chain's CDR3 is CASLRQMAGELFF. The CDR3 DNA reads TGTGCCAGCCTACGACAAATGGCCGGGGAGCTGTTTTTT.

This rearrangement joins TRBV10-3 to TRBJ1-2; the match to TRBD1 covers 8 bases. Germline V gene data show CDR1 as ENHRY and CDR2 as SYGVKD. The CDR3 covers 17 residues. The V segment lost 5 bases and the J segment 4 bases; nucleotides outside the gene matches: 15. The CDR3 bases are TGTGCCATCAGTTCCGGGACAGGTCCGATTTTGGGCTATGGCTACACCTTC. It yields the protein CAISSGTGPILGYGYTF.

The V and J genes are TRBV5-1 and TRBJ1-1; D is perhaps TRBD1 (6 bases). Deletions cut 4 bases from V and 5 bases from J, with 15 bases between. The CDR3 totals 14 residues. Germline V gives CDR1 SGHRS, CDR2 YFSETQ. CDR3: CASSTDRYRTEAFF. The CDR3 nucleotides are TGCGCCAGCAGCACTGACAGGTATAGGACTGAAGCTTTCTTT.

The count of this clone is one. V usage is TRBV28 and J usage is TRBJ1-2; D not certain. Deletions cut 3 bases from V and 6 bases from J, with 5 bases between. The CDR3 is 11 residues long. Germline CDR1 is MDHEN and CDR2 is SYDVKM. CDR3 region: CASSFGDGYTF. Here the CDR3 DNA reads TGTGCCAGCAGTTTCGGAGATGGCTACACCTTC.

The CDR3 reads CASSSGGSNEQFF. In nucleotides, the CDR3 is TGTGCCAGCAGCTCCGGAGGGTCCAATGAGCAGTTCTTC. This chain connects TRBV7-7 to TRBJ2-1; TRBD2 is a possible D gene (6 bases). Germline V CDR1 and CDR2: SSHAT, FNYEAQ (reference sequence). The CDR3 totals 13 residues. Trimming left V 4 bases short and J 6 bases short, with 10 bases between. Drawing the rest from reference TRBV7-7 and TRBJ2-1, the complete variable domain is GAGVSQSPRYKVTKRGQDVTLRCDPISSHATLYWYQQALGQGPEFLTYFNYEAQPDKSGLPSDRFSAERPEGSISTLTIQRTEQRDSAMYRCASSSGGSNEQFFGPGTRLTVL.

In this sample, this clone turned up once. The rearrangement uses TRBV6-5 and TRBJ1-5, with D hard to call. Germline V gene data show CDR1 as MNHEY and CDR2 as SVGAGI. This CDR3 comprises 15 residues. V dropped 0 bases and J dropped 1 base, with 7 bases sitting between them. CDR3 protein: CASSYSKSSNQPQHF. In DNA form, the CDR3 reads TGTGCCAGCAGTTACTCGAAGAGCAGCAATCAGCCCCAGCATTTT.

This clone appeared once. This sequence joins TRBV28 and TRBJ1-2; D is perhaps TRBD1 (6 bases). The CDR3 length is 15 residues. Germline loops: CDR1 MDHEN, CDR2 SYDVKM. V was shortened by 4 bases and J by 0 bases, with 12 bases between the two germline ends. CDR3 amino acids: CASSSTGFPNYGYTF. CDR3 bases: TGTGCCAGCAGTTCAACAGGGTTCCCTAACTATGGCTACACCTTC.

This clone was found once. V usage is TRBV10-3 and J usage is TRBJ2-3; a weak D match, TRBD2 (5 bases). Trimming took off 8 bases at V and 0 bases at J, with 12 bases between the two ends. The CDR3 spans 14 residues. Germline CDR1 ENHRY, CDR2 SYGVKD. The CDR3 sequence is CAIGGGLSTDTQYF. CDR3 sequence (DNA): TGTGCCATCGGAGGCGGATTAAGCACAGATACGCAGTATTTT.

V is TRBV6-1 and J is TRBJ2-5; TRBD1 matches 8 bases. Germline CDR1 and CDR2: MNHNS and SASEGT. Unmatched junction bases numbered 6, after V lost 10 bases and J lost 5 bases. The CDR3 has 12 residues. DNA for the CDR3: TGTGCCAACAGACGGACAGGGGAGACCCAGTACTTC. Its translation is CANRRTGETQYF.

The chain recombines TRBV6-1 with TRBJ2-1; tentative D call: TRBD1 (6 bases). This CDR3 is 12 amino acids long. Germline CDR1 and CDR2: MNHNS and SASEGT. The ends were cut back, 2 bases at V and 8 bases at J, with 7 bases in the middle. CDR3 loop: CASSENRDEQFF. The CDR3 coding sequence is TGTGCCAGCAGTGAAAACAGGGATGAGCAGTTCTTC.

V usage is TRBV25-1 and J usage is TRBJ1-6; D might be TRBD1 (6 bases). The V end was cut by 3 bases, the J end by 9 bases, with 24 bases between. The CDR3 spans 18 residues. Germline assignment: CDR1 MGHDK and CDR2 SYGVNS. CDR3 bases: TGTGCCAGCAGTGACCCTAAGCAGGGGCCAATTGTCGGTTCACCCCTCCACTTT. It specifies CASSDPKQGPIVGSPLHF.

A remark on this clone: The same CDR3 also results from other DNA sequences found in this sample. This rearrangement joins TRBV20-1 to TRBJ2-1; D unresolved. The CDR3 spans 10 residues. V was trimmed by 6 bases and J by 7 bases, leaving 7 bases between them. CDR1 and CDR2 (germline): DFQATT, SNEGSKA (reference sequence). In DNA form, the CDR3 reads TGCAGTGCGCGAGATAATGAGCAGTTCTTC. Translated, it gives CSARDNEQFF.

V usage is TRBV27 and J usage is TRBJ2-7, with TRBD1 matching 7 bases. The trim removed 5 bases at V and 4 bases at J, leaving 11 bases unmatched. The CDR3 is 15 amino acids. Germline lookup yields CDR1 MNHEY and CDR2 SMNVEV (reference sequence). CDR3 loop: CASSPGGVVQYEQYF. The CDR3 coding sequence is TGTGCCAGCAGTCCAGGGGGAGTGGTACAGTACGAGCAGTACTTC.

V and J are TRBV10-3 and TRBJ2-1; possible D gene TRBD2, 7 bases. The CDR3 loop spans 15 amino acids. CDR1 ENHRY and CDR2 SYGVKD come from the germline V gene. The V and J ends lost 6 bases and 3 bases respectively, with 15 bases between them. The CDR3, as DNA: TGTGCCATCAGCGGACGGGGGGCTGACTACAATGAGCAGTTCTTC. Translated: CAISGRGADYNEQFF.

The chain joins TRBV5-8 to TRBJ1-1; D is undetermined. The germline CDR1 and CDR2 sequences are SGHTS and YDEGEE. The CDR3 consists of 13 residues. Trimming took 1 base from V and 0 from J, leaving 4 bases between them. CDR3 DNA: TGTGCCAGCAGCTTGTATCTGAACACTGAAGCTTTCTTT. It codes for CASSLYLNTEAFF.

V and J are TRBV28 and TRBJ1-1, with 8 bases lining up with TRBD1. The J segment lost 4 bases and the V segment lost 6 bases, leaving 7 bases of the junction unmatched. CDR1 and CDR2 (germline): MDHEN, SYDVKM. CDR3 length: 14 residues. In DNA, the CDR3 is TGTGCCAGCAGGGTGACAGGGGCGGCCACTGAAGCTTTCTTT. Its translation is CASRVTGAATEAFF.

The chain recombines TRBV10-3 with TRBJ1-1; D may be TRBD1 (6 bases). In germline, CDR1 is ENHRY, CDR2 SYGVKD. V lost 2 bases and J 0 bases, leaving 16 bases between the germline ends. This CDR3 spans 17 amino acids. CDR3 in DNA: TGTGCCATCAGTGAGGCTGTTGTTCGACAGGTGAACACTGAAGCTTTCTTT. Encoded protein: CAISEAVVRQVNTEAFF.